The clone carrying this T cell receptor (beta chain) was seen ten or more times. What it binds is unknown. Molecules of cDNA were individually given unique molecular identifiers that were attached to them. TCRdb redid the calling of the 5' RACE reads with MiXCR, one entry per CDR3 protein. This table has under 35,000 distinct CDR3 sequences, around 5.2% appearing once. The CDR3 is made up of 16 amino acids. Germline CDR1 and CDR2: MDHEN and SYDVKM. V was clipped by 6 bases and J by 4 bases; unmatched bases: 13. This sample stems from a study of early T cells in non-severe SARS-CoV-2 infection. Study-wide background: Sequencing input comprised bulk RNA from unsorted whole blood; chain pairing was not available. Study results and caveats: Matching with VDJdb favored anti-spike CD8 responses (missing private and CD4 specificities).

The chain recombines TRBV28 with TRBJ1-1; TRBD1 aligns across 8 bases. This clonotype was obtained from an adult who was a healthcare worker with PCR-confirmed SARS-CoV-2 infection or an uninfected control (not recorded which). Sequenced sample: whole blood. The CDR3 nucleotides are TGTGCCAGCAGGTCTCCGGGACAGGAAGGGGGCACTGAAGCTTTCTTT. Encoded protein: CASRSPGQEGGTEAFF. Filled out from reference TRBV28 and TRBJ1-1, the complete variable domain reads DVKVTQSSRYLVKRTGEKVFLECVQDMDHENMFWYRQDPGLGLRLIYFSYDVKMKEKGDIPEGYSVSREKKERFSLILESASTNQTSMYLCASRSPGQEGGTEAFFGQGTRLTVV.